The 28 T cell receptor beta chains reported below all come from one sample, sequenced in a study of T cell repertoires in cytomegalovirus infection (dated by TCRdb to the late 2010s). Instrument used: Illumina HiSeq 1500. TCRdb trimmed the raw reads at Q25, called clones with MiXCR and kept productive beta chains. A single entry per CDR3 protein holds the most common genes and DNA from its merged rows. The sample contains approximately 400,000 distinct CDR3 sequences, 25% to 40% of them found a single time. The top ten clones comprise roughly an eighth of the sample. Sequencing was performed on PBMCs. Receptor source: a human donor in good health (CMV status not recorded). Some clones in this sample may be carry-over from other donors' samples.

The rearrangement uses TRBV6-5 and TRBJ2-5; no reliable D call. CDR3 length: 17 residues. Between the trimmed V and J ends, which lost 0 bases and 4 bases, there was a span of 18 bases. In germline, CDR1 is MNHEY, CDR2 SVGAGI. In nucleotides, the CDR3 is TGTGCCAGCAGTTACTCGAGACCTGCGAGATCCGGAGAGACCCAGTACTTC. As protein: CASSYSRPARSGETQYF.

CDR3 residues: CASTDPQDGVEAFF. DNA for the CDR3: TGCGCCAGCACCGACCCTCAAGACGGTGTTGAAGCTTTCTTT. V usage is TRBV10-2 and J usage is TRBJ1-1; no reliable D call. Trimming took 7 bases from V and 7 from J, leaving 19 bases between them. Per germline, CDR1 WSHSY and CDR2 SAAADI. The CDR3 consists of 14 residues.

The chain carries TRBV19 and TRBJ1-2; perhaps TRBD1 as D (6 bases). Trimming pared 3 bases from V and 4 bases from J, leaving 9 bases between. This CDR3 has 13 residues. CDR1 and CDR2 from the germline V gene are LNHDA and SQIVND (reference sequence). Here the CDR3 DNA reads TGTGCCAGTAGTATGGAGACAGGCTATGGCTACACCTTC. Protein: CASSMETGYGYTF.

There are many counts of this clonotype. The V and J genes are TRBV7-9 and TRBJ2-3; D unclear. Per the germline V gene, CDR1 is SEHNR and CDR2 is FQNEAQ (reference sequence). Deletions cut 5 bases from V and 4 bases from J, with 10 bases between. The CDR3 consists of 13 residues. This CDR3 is CASSPIEADTQYF. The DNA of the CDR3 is TGTGCCAGCAGCCCCATTGAGGCAGATACGCAGTATTTT.

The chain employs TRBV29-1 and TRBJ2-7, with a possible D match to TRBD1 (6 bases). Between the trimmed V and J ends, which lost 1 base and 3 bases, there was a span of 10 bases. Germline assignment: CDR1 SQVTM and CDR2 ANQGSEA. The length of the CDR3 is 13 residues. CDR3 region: CSVEVVQGYEQYF. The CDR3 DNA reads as TGCAGCGTTGAAGTGGTACAGGGCTACGAGCAGTACTTC.

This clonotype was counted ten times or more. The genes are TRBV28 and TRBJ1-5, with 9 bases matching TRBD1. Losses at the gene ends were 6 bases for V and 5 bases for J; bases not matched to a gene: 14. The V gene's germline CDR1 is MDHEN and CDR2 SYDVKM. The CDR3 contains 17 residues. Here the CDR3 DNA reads TGTGCCAGCAGGTCACATACCGGGACAGGGTTATATCAGCCCCAGCATTTT. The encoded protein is CASRSHTGTGLYQPQHF.

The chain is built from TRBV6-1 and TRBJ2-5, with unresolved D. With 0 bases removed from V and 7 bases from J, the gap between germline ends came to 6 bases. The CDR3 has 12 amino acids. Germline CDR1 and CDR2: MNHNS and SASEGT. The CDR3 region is CASSEAYRTQYF. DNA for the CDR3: TGTGCCAGCAGTGAAGCATATCGGACCCAGTACTTC.

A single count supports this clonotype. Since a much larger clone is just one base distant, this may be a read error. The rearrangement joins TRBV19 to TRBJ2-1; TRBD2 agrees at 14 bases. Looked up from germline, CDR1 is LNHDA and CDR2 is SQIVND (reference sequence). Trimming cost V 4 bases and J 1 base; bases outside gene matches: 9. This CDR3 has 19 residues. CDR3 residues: CASSRGTSGGSRSYNEQFF. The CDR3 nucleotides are TGTGCCAGTAGTAGGGGGACTAGCGGGGGTTCGAGGTCCTACAATGAGCAGTTCTTC.

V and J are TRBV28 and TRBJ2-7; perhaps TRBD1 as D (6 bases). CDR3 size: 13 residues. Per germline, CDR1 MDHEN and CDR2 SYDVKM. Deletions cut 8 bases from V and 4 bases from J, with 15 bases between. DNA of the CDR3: TGTGCCAGCGTACACAGGGACCAGTACGAGCAGTACTTC. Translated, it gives CASVHRDQYEQYF.

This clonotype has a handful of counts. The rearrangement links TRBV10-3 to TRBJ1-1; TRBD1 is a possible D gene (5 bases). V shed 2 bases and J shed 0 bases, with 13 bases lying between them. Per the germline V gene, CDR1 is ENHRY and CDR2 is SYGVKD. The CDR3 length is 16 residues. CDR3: CAISEPSLGVNTEAFF. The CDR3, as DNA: TGTGCCATCAGTGAGCCGTCCCTGGGGGTGAACACTGAAGCTTTCTTT.

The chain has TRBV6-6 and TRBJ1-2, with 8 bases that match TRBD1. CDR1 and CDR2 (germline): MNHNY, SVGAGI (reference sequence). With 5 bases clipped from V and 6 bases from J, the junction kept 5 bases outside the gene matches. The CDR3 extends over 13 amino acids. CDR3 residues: CASSKGQGDGYTF. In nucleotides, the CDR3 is TGTGCCAGCAGTAAAGGACAGGGAGATGGCTACACCTTC.

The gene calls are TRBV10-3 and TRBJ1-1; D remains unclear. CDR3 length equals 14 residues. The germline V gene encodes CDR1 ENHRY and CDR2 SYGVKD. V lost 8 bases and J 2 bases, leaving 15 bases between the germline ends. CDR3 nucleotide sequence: TGTGCCATCGAATCGGGTCAGCCCAACACTGAAGCTTTCTTT. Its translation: CAIESGQPNTEAFF.

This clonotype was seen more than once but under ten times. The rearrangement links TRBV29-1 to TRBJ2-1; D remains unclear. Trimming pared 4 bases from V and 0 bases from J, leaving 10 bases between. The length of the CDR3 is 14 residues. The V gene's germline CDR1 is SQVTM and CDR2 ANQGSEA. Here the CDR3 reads CSVVALSSYNEQFF. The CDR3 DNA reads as TGCAGCGTTGTCGCTCTTAGCTCCTACAATGAGCAGTTCTTC.

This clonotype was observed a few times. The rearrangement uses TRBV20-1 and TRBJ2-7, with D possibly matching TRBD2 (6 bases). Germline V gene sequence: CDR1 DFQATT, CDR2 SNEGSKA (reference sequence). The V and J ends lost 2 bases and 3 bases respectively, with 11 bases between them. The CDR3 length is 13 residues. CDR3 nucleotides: TGCAGTGCTAGATCAGGGAGGTTCTACGAGCAGTACTTC. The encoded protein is CSARSGRFYEQYF.

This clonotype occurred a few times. This CDR3 reads CASRHPAEHGWAFGELFF. The DNA of the CDR3 is TGTGCCAGCAGACACCCAGCCGAGCACGGGTGGGCGTTCGGGGAGCTGTTTTTT. The J gene is TRBJ2-2, the V gene TRBV7-9; no firm D call. Per the germline V gene, CDR1 is SEHNR and CDR2 is FQNEAQ (reference sequence). This CDR3 is 18 amino acids long. Trimming took 6 bases from V and 7 from J, leaving 27 bases between them.

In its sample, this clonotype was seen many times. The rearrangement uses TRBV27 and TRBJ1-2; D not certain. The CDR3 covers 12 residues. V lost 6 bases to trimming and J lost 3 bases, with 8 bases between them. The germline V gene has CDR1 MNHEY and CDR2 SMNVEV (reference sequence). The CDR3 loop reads CASSPGHYGYTF. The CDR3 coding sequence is TGTGCCAGCAGCCCCGGACACTATGGCTACACCTTC.

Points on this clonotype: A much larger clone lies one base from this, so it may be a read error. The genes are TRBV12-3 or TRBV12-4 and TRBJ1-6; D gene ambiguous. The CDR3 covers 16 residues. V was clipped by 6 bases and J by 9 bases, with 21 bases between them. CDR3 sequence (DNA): TGTGCCAGCAGCTCCCTCATTACAGTGGGAGGTTCACCCCTCCACTTT. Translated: CASSSLITVGGSPLHF.

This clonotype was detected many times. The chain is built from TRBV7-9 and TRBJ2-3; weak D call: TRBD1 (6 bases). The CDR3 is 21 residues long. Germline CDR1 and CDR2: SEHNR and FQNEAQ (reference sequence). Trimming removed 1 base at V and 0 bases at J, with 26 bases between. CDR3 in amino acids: CASSLVPGQGHPKDSTDTQYF. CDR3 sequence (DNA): TGTGCCAGCAGCTTAGTCCCTGGGCAGGGGCACCCAAAGGATAGCACAGATACGCAGTATTTT. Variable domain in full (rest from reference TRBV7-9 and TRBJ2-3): DTGVSQNPRHKITKRGQNVTFRCDPISEHNRLYWYRQTLGQGPEFLTYFQNEAQLEKSRLLSDRFSAERPKGSFSTLEIQRTEQGDSAMYLCASSLVPGQGHPKDSTDTQYFGPGTRLTVL.

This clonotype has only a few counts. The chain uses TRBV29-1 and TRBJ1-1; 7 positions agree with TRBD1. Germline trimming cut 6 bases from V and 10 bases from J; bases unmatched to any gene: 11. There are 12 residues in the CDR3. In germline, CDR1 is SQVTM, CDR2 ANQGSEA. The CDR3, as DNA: TGCAGCGTCGACAGGGTTGACGGGGGAGCTTTCTTT. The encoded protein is CSVDRVDGGAFF.

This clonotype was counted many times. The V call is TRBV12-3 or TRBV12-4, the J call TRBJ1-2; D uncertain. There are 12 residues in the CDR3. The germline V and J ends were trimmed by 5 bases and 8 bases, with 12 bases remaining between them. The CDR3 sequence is CASSATLGGYTF. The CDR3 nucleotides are TGTGCCAGCAGTGCTACCCTCGGGGGCTACACCTTC.

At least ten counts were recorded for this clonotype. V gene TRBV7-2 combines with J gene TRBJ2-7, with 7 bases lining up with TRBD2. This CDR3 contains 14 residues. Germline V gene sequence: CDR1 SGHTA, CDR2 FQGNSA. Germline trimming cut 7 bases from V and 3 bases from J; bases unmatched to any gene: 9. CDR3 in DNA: TGTGCCAGCATGATCGGGGGGTCGAGCTACGAGCAGTACTTC. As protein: CASMIGGSSYEQYF.

CDR3 residues: CASSRGPNTEAFF. The DNA for the CDR3 is TGTGCCAGCAGCCGCGGCCCGAACACTGAAGCTTTCTTT. The chain links TRBV7-6 to TRBJ1-1, with no clear D. This CDR3 has 13 amino acids. Germline V gene sequence: CDR1 SGHVS, CDR2 FNYEAQ. Deletions cut 5 bases from V and 1 base from J, with 8 bases between.

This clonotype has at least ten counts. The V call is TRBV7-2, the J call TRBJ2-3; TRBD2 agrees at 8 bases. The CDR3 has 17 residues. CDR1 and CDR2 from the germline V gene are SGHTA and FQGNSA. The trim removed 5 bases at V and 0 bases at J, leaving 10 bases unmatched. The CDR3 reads CASSRAAGGLSTDTQYF. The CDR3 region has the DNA TGTGCCAGCAGCCGAGCCGCGGGGGGTCTTAGCACAGATACGCAGTATTTT.

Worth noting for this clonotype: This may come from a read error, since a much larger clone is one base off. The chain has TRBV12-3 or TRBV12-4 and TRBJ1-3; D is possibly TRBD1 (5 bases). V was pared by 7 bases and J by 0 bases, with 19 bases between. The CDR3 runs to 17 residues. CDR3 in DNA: TGTGCCAGCAATTCTCCAACAGGACCAGACTCTGGAAACACCATATATTTT. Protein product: CASNSPTGPDSGNTIYF.

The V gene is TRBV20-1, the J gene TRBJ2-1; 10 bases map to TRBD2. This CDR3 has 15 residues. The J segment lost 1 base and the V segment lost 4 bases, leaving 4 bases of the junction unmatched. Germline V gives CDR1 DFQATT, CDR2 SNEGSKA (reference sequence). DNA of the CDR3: TGCAGTGCTACTGATAGCGGGGGGTCCTACAATGAGCAGTTCTTC. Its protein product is CSATDSGGSYNEQFF.

CDR3 residues: CASDRRGDTEAFF. The DNA for the CDR3 is TGTGCCAGTGACAGACGAGGGGACACTGAAGCTTTCTTT. The chain links TRBV12-3 or TRBV12-4 to TRBJ1-1, with a tentative D call TRBD1 (5 bases). Trimming removed 9 bases at V and 3 bases at J, with 14 bases between. This CDR3 contains 13 residues.

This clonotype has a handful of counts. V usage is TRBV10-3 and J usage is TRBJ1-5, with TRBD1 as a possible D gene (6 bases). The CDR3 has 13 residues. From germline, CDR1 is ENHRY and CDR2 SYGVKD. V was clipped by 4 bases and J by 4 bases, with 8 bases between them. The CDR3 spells CAISVTGNQPQHF. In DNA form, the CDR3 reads TGTGCCATCAGTGTCACAGGGAATCAGCCCCAGCATTTT.

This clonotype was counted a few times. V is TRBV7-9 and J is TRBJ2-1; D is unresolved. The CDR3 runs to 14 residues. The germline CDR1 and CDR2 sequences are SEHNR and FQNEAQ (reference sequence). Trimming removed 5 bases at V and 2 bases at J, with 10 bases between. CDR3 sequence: CASSNHPPYNEQFF. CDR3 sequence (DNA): TGTGCCAGCAGCAACCATCCCCCCTACAATGAGCAGTTCTTC.